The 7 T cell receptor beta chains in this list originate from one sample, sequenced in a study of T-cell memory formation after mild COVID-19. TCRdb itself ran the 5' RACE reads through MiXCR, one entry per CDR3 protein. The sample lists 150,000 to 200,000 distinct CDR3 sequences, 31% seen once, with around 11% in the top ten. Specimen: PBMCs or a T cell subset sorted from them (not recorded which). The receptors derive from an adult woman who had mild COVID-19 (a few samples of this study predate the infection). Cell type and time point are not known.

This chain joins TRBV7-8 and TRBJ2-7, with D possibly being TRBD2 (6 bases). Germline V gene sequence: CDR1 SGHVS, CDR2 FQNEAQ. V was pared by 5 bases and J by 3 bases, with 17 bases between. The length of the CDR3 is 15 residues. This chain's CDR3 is CASSPWPGGDYEQYF. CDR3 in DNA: TGTGCCAGCAGCCCGTGGCCCGGAGGGGACTACGAGCAGTACTTC.

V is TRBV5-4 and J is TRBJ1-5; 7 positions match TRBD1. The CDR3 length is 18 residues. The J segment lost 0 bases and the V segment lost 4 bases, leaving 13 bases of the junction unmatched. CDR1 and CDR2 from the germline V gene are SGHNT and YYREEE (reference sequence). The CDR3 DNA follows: TGTGCCAGCAGCCGTGCCGCGGACAGGTCCTATAGCAATCAGCCCCAGCATTTT. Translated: CASSRAADRSYSNQPQHF.

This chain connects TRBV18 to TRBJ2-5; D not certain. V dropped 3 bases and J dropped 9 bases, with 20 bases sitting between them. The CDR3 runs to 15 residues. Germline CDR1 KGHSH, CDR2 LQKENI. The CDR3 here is CASSPPLPGQPSQYF. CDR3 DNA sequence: TGTGCCAGCTCACCTCCCCTTCCGGGTCAACCGTCCCAGTACTTC.

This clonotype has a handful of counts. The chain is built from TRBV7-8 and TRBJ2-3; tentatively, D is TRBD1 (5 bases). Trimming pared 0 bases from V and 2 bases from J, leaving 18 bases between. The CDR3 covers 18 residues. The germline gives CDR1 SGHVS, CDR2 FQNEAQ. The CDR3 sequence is CASSLAGRGHGITDTQYF. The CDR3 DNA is TGTGCCAGCAGCTTAGCGGGCCGTGGACATGGGATCACAGATACGCAGTATTTT.

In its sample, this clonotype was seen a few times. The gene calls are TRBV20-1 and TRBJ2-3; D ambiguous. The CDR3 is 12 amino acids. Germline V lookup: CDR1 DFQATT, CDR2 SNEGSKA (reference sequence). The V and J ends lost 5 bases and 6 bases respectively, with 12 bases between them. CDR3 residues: CSAYSPWDTQYF. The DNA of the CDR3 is TGCAGTGCTTATTCCCCGTGGGATACGCAGTATTTT.

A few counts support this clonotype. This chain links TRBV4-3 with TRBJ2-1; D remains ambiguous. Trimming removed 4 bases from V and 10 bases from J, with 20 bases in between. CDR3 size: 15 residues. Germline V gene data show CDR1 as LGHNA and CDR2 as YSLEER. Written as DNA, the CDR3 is TGCGCCAGCAGCCCCGGAAGGGTCCAGCGAGGAGAGCAGTTCTTC. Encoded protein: CASSPGRVQRGEQFF.

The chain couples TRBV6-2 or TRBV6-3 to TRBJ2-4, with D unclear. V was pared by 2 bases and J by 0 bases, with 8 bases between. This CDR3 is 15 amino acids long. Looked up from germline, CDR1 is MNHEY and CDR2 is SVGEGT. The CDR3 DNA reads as TGTGCCAGCAGTTACAGGGTCTTAGCCAAAAACATTCAGTACTTC. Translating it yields CASSYRVLAKNIQYF.